The 29 T cell receptor beta chains in this list originate from one sample, sequenced in a study of CD8 T cells in ankylosing spondylitis (dated by TCRdb to between 2016 and 2019). General conclusions and limits of the study: Blood from ankylosing spondylitis patients appeared to be characterized by a TCR beta motif made up of about 8 highly homologous amino acid variants.

Their cognate antigens are unknown. Receptor libraries were prepared by 5' RACE. The data were produced on an Illumina HiSeq 2500. The raw public reads went through TCRdb reprocessing: fastp at Q25, MiXCR clone calling, in-frame beta chains kept. Every entry covers one CDR3 protein and lists the most common genes and DNA from its rows. The sample yields just under 550,000 distinct CDR3 sequences; 12% were counted once. Of the sample, under 7.5% is held by the ten largest clones. Sequencing was done on a sample of blood, either unsorted or a sorted T cell fraction (not recorded which). Receptors originate from a male donor with ankylosing spondylitis.

The chain recombines TRBV20-1 with TRBJ1-2; no clear D gene. V was trimmed by 0 bases and J by 7 bases, leaving 9 bases between them. The CDR3 length is 12 residues. Germline V lookup: CDR1 DFQATT, CDR2 SNEGSKA (reference sequence). The CDR3 DNA reads as TGCAGTGCTAGAGATCGGGGTTTTGGCTACACCTTC. Translation: CSARDRGFGYTF.

This clonotype has only a few counts. V and J are TRBV7-2 and TRBJ2-1; 8 bases map to TRBD2. V lost 5 bases and J lost 2; bases outside the gene matches: 11. CDR1 SGHTA and CDR2 FQGNSA come from the germline V gene. The CDR3 totals 17 residues. The DNA for the CDR3 is TGTGCCAGCAGCCCGGGGGGGCGGACCCCCCCCTACAATGAGCAGTTCTTC. It translates to CASSPGGRTPPYNEQFF.

This clonotype was observed a handful of times. J is TRBJ2-1 and V is TRBV5-1, with 9 bases lining up with TRBD1. Germline V gene data show CDR1 as SGHRS and CDR2 as YFSETQ. After removal of 3 bases from V and 8 bases from J, the junction contained 9 bases not matched to a gene. The CDR3 extends over 15 amino acids. The CDR3 sequence is CASSYPGTGRDEQFF. CDR3 in DNA: TGCGCCAGCAGCTACCCCGGGACAGGGAGGGATGAGCAGTTCTTC.

This chain connects TRBV24-1 to TRBJ2-1; 9 positions agree with TRBD2. The V gene's germline CDR1 is KGHDR and CDR2 SFDVKD. The CDR3 runs to 15 residues. J gave up 6 bases and V 9 bases, and 11 bases lay outside the gene matches. CDR3 amino acids: CATLGRLADSNEQFF. CDR3 coding DNA: TGTGCCACCCTTGGCCGACTAGCGGATTCCAATGAGCAGTTCTTC.

The table lists this clonotype with a few counts. V and J are TRBV5-4 and TRBJ2-3; D uncertain. Trimming shortened V by 6 bases and J by 0 bases, and 14 bases separated the two germline ends. Germline lookup yields CDR1 SGHNT and CDR2 YYREEE (reference sequence). This CDR3 spans 15 amino acids. The CDR3 DNA sequence: TGTGCCAGCACCCTTGGCGCCGAGAGCACAGATACGCAGTATTTT. Amino acid sequence: CASTLGAESTDTQYF. Filled out from reference TRBV5-4 and TRBJ2-3, the complete variable domain reads ETGVTQSPTHLIKTRGQQVTLRCSSQSGHNTVSWYQQALGQGPQFIFQYYREEENGRGNFPPRFSGLQFPNYSSELNVNALELDDSALYLCASTLGAESTDTQYFGPGTRLTVL.

This clonotype has more than one count but fewer than ten. Written as DNA, the CDR3 is TGTGCCAGCAGGGGACCGGGACTAGGAGTGGATACGCAGTATTTT. Protein sequence: CASRGPGLGVDTQYF. V usage is TRBV7-9 and J usage is TRBJ2-3; TRBD2 aligns across 8 bases. V was pared by 6 bases and J by 6 bases, with 11 bases of the junction left unmatched. From germline, CDR1 is SEHNR and CDR2 FQNEAQ (reference sequence). This CDR3 region has 15 residues.

This chain connects TRBV2 to TRBJ1-5, with TRBD1 matching over 11 bases. Trimming took 6 bases from V and 3 from J; bases not matched to a gene: 4. CDR1 is SNHLY, CDR2 FYNNEI, per germline. The CDR3 loop spans 15 amino acids. The DNA of the CDR3 is TGTGCCAGCAGGGGGACAGGGGGATCCAATCAGCCCCAGCATTTT. Its protein is CASRGTGGSNQPQHF.

This chain links TRBV20-1 with TRBJ2-1, with 10 bases that match TRBD2. The CDR3 spans 15 residues. J gave up 7 bases and V 6 bases, and 12 bases lay outside the gene matches. CDR1 is DFQATT and CDR2 is SNEGSKA in the germline V gene (reference sequence). The CDR3 nucleotides read TGCAGTGCCACCCCCGCTAGCGGGAGAAATAATGAGCAGTTCTTC. This codes for CSATPASGRNNEQFF.

V gene TRBV11-2 combines with J gene TRBJ2-7, with D maybe TRBD1 (6 bases). Deletions cut 3 bases from V and 4 bases from J, with 13 bases between. Per germline, CDR1 SGHAT and CDR2 FQNNGV. The CDR3 extends over 14 amino acids. CDR3 sequence: CASSLDWQGYEQYV. CDR3 sequence (DNA): TGTGCCAGCAGCTTGGACTGGCAGGGGTACGAGCAGTACGTC.

This clonotype was seen just once. This chain connects TRBV11-2 to TRBJ2-5, with 14 bases fitting TRBD2. The CDR3 is 18 residues long. The V segment lost 1 base and the J segment 9 bases; nucleotides outside the gene matches: 13. Germline assignment: CDR1 SGHAT and CDR2 FQNNGV. CDR3 DNA sequence: TGTGCCAGCAGCTTAGTTTTCGGGACTAGCGGGAGAAGGGCTTCCCAGTACTTC. Protein: CASSLVFGTSGRRASQYF.

This clonotype was seen only a few times. The J gene is TRBJ2-1, the V gene TRBV25-1; D gene uncertain. CDR1 is MGHDK, CDR2 SYGVNS, per germline. The CDR3 contains 14 residues. The V end lost 4 bases, the J end lost 3 bases, and 10 bases lay between the germline ends. CDR3 sequence (DNA): TGTGCCAGCAGTGGAGCAGGTAACTACAATGAGCAGTTCTTC. Protein: CASSGAGNYNEQFF.

This clonotype came up many times. V gene TRBV5-1 combines with J gene TRBJ2-5; D remains ambiguous. The CDR3 sequence is 13 residues long. V was trimmed by 4 bases and J by 5 bases, leaving 12 bases between them. The germline V gene encodes CDR1 SGHRS and CDR2 YFSETQ. CDR3: CASSTDPGETQYF. The CDR3 region has the DNA TGCGCCAGCAGCACGGACCCTGGGGAGACCCAGTACTTC.

This clonotype appeared a few times. The rearrangement uses TRBV11-2 and TRBJ2-4, with TRBD2 identical over 10 bases. The CDR3 is 18 amino acids. The ends lost 6 bases at V and 1 base at J; junction bases unmatched: 12. Germline lookup yields CDR1 SGHAT and CDR2 FQNNGV. The CDR3 bases are TGTGCCAGCAGGCACACTAGCGGGAACTTTCGTGCCAAAAACATTCAGTACTTC. It encodes CASRHTSGNFRAKNIQYF.

This clonotype occurred many times. The rearrangement joins TRBV5-1 to TRBJ2-3; 13 bases agree with TRBD2. The germline V gene has CDR1 SGHRS and CDR2 YFSETQ. Unmatched junction bases numbered 6, after V lost 3 bases and J lost 2 bases. This CDR3 has 17 amino acids. Here the CDR3 reads CASSSLGLAGPTDTQYF. CDR3 bases: TGCGCCAGCAGCTCGCTGGGACTAGCGGGACCCACAGATACGCAGTATTTT.

V usage is TRBV7-9 and J usage is TRBJ2-1, with D tentatively TRBD1 or TRBD2 (5 bases each). Germline V gene sequence: CDR1 SEHNR, CDR2 FQNEAQ (reference sequence). Trimming removed 1 base at V and 0 bases at J, with 13 bases between. The CDR3 length is 17 residues. CDR3 region: CASSLGVGESSYNEQFF. In DNA form, the CDR3 reads TGTGCCAGCAGCTTAGGGGTGGGGGAAAGCTCCTACAATGAGCAGTTCTTC.

This clonotype was recorded at least ten times. The chain carries TRBV4-2 and TRBJ2-3; D gene unclear. Germline V lookup: CDR1 LGHNA, CDR2 YNFKEQ. The CDR3 spans 16 residues. With 2 bases removed from V and 2 bases from J, the gap between germline ends came to 14 bases. The CDR3 here is CASSQYIGGSTDTQYF. Here the CDR3 DNA reads TGTGCCAGCAGCCAATATATCGGCGGATCCACAGATACGCAGTATTTT.

This clonotype was found a few times. The rearrangement joins TRBV2 to TRBJ2-3; a possible D gene is TRBD2 (5 bases). The CDR3 has 15 residues. Looked up from germline, CDR1 is SNHLY and CDR2 is FYNNEI. V was trimmed by 5 bases and J by 0 bases, leaving 12 bases between them. The CDR3: CASSQGGYSTDTQYF. CDR3 coding DNA: TGTGCCAGCAGTCAAGGCGGGTACAGCACAGATACGCAGTATTTT.

This clonotype was counted between two and nine times. This chain links TRBV28 with TRBJ1-2, with D perhaps matching TRBD1 (6 bases). The germline V gene encodes CDR1 MDHEN and CDR2 SYDVKM. V lost 4 bases, J lost 8 bases, and 11 bases lay in between. This CDR3 has 12 residues. The CDR3 region is CASSWSGAGYTF. Here the CDR3 DNA reads TGTGCCAGCAGTTGGTCAGGGGCCGGCTACACCTTC.

This clonotype was seen many times. The chain carries TRBV11-2 and TRBJ2-1, with 8 positions matching TRBD2. Germline lookup yields CDR1 SGHAT and CDR2 FQNNGV. CDR3 size: 15 residues. J gave up 0 bases and V 3 bases, and 1 base lay outside the gene matches. CDR3: CASSFGLASYNEQFF. The CDR3 DNA follows: TGTGCCAGCAGCTTTGGACTAGCCTCCTACAATGAGCAGTTCTTC.

CDR3 DNA sequence: TGTGCCAGCAGCTTAGCTAGCGGGAGGGCCTCCACCGGGGAGCTGTTTTTT. Amino acid sequence: CASSLASGRASTGELFF. This chain uses TRBV7-8 with TRBJ2-2; 11 bases are a match to TRBD2. V was clipped by 0 bases and J by 4 bases; unmatched bases: 4. The CDR3 loop spans 17 amino acids. The germline CDR1 and CDR2 sequences are SGHVS and FQNEAQ. The variable domain in full, with the rest retrieved from reference TRBV7-8 and TRBJ2-2, is GAGVSQSPRYKVAKRGQDVALRCDPISGHVSLFWYQQALGQGPEFLTYFQNEAQLDKSGLPSDRFFAERPEGSVSTLKIQRTQQEDSAVYLCASSLASGRASTGELFFGEGSRLTVL.

This clonotype was counted between two and nine times. The J gene is TRBJ1-2, the V gene TRBV5-1, with D possibly matching TRBD1 (5 bases). The V end lost 0 bases, the J end lost 8 bases, and 17 bases lay between the germline ends. CDR1 and CDR2 from the germline V gene are SGHRS and YFSETQ. The CDR3 consists of 15 residues. DNA of the CDR3: TGCGCCAGCAGCTTGGACCGGGACCGAAGGGACGGCTACACCTTC. Encoded protein: CASSLDRDRRDGYTF.

This chain links TRBV20-1 with TRBJ2-7; either TRBD1 or TRBD2 may fit D (5 bases each). The V and J ends lost 6 bases and 2 bases respectively, with 17 bases between them. The CDR3 is 14 amino acids. The germline gives CDR1 DFQATT, CDR2 SNEGSKA (reference sequence). The CDR3 region is CSARDGRGTYEQYV. In DNA form, the CDR3 reads TGCAGTGCCCGGGACGGCCGGGGAACCTACGAGCAGTACGTC.

The rearrangement links TRBV7-7 to TRBJ2-1; 13 bases map to TRBD2. The CDR3 is made up of 15 amino acids. CDR1 is SSHAT and CDR2 is FNYEAQ in the germline V gene (reference sequence). The V segment lost 5 bases and the J segment 8 bases; nucleotides outside the gene matches: 6. The CDR3: CASSPGLAGVDEQFF. The CDR3 nucleotides are TGTGCCAGCAGCCCTGGACTAGCGGGAGTGGATGAGCAGTTCTTC.

This chain connects TRBV13 to TRBJ2-2; 9 bases are shared with TRBD2. The CDR3 consists of 22 residues. V lost 5 bases, J lost 6 bases, and 28 bases stayed unmatched. Germline CDR1 PRHDT, CDR2 FYEKMQ (reference sequence). CDR3 amino acids: CASSPSSTAKPGLAVLPGELFF. DNA for the CDR3: TGTGCCAGCAGCCCCTCCTCGACAGCAAAACCGGGACTAGCCGTCCTCCCCGGGGAGCTGTTTTTT.

The chain recombines TRBV18 with TRBJ2-7; TRBD1 aligns across 10 bases. This CDR3 region has 14 residues. The V gene end was trimmed by 3 bases and the J gene end by 6 bases; junction bases not matched to a gene: 5. Looked up from germline, CDR1 is KGHSH and CDR2 is LQKENI. DNA of the CDR3: TGTGCCAGCTCACCCGGGACAGGGGACTCCGAGCAGTACTTC. It translates to CASSPGTGDSEQYF.

This rearrangement joins TRBV6-5 to TRBJ2-7, with 9 nucleotides matching TRBD2. Germline V lookup: CDR1 MNHEY, CDR2 SVGAGI. The CDR3 covers 17 residues. V was clipped by 2 bases and J by 4 bases; unmatched bases: 12. The CDR3 protein is CASSYRRGAGGLYEQYF. CDR3 DNA: TGTGCCAGCAGTTACCGCCGGGGGGCGGGAGGGCTTTACGAGCAGTACTTC.

To note about this clonotype: A junction end diverges from the germline sequence, so it may reflect a read error. The CDR3 is CVSSDRVKTDNEQFF. CDR3 bases: TGTGTCAGCTCGGATAGGGTCAAGACCGACAATGAGCAGTTCTTC. V and J are TRBV6-1 and TRBJ2-1; D unclear. The CDR3 spans 15 residues. Germline assignment: CDR1 MNHNS and CDR2 SASEGT.

This chain uses TRBV10-3 with TRBJ1-1; no reliable D call. V lost 4 bases and J 3 bases, leaving 9 bases between the germline ends. CDR1 is ENHRY and CDR2 is SYGVKD in the germline V gene. The CDR3 is made up of 13 amino acids. CDR3 bases: TGTGCCATCAGTGCAGGTGGGGACACTGAAGCTTTCTTT. As protein: CAISAGGDTEAFF.

J is TRBJ2-3 and V is TRBV20-1; 10 nucleotides agree with TRBD1. The trim removed 6 bases at V and 4 bases at J, leaving 7 bases unmatched. This CDR3 comprises 14 residues. Germline V gene data show CDR1 as DFQATT and CDR2 as SNEGSKA (reference sequence). CDR3 sequence (DNA): TGCAGTGCGACGACAGGGGGCGGTTCAGATACGCAGTATTTT. Translating it yields CSATTGGGSDTQYF.